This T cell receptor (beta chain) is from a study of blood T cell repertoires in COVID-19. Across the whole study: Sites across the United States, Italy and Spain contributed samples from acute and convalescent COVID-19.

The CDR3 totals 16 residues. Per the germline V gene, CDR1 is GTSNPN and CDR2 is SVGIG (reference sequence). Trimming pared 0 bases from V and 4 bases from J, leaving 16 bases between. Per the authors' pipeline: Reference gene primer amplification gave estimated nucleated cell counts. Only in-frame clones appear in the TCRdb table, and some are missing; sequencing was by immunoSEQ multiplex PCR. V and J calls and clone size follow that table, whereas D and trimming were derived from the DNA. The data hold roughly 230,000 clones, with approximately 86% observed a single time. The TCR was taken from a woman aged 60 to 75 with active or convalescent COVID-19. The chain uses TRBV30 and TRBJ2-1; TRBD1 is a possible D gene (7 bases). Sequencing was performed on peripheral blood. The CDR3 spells CAWSVRGQGGYNEQFF. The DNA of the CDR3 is TGTGCCTGGAGTGTGCGGGGTCAGGGGGGTTACAATGAGCAGTTCTTC.